The source of this T cell receptor (beta chain) is a study of cytomegalovirus exposure and HLA in healthy donors. The study ran its PCR with 60 Vbeta and 13 Jbeta primers. Only in-frame clones appear in the TCRdb table, and some are missing; sequencing was by immunoSEQ multiplex PCR. The repertoire holds roughly 130,000 clones, with roughly 82% as singletons. About this clone itself: Its antigen is as yet unknown.

Per the germline V gene, CDR1 is SEHNR and CDR2 is FQNEAQ (reference sequence). Trimming left V 5 bases short and J 1 base short, with 14 bases between. CDR3 length equals 15 residues. General study points: Several V segments, TRBV6-2 and TRBV6-3 among them, could not be told apart and were dropped. Cytomegalovirus association was listed for 164 TCR beta chains.

The sequencing sample was made of PBMCs. This clonotype was obtained from a woman between 18 and 30 years old in good health and CMV-seropositive. The chain couples TRBV7-9 to TRBJ1-1; D is uncertain. The CDR3 region has the DNA TGTGCCAGCAGCGTGTCGGGGATCACGAACACTGAAGCTTTCTTT. Its protein product is CASSVSGITNTEAFF.